This T cell receptor beta chain was captured in a study of blood T cells in healthy people across ages. Study-wide points: PBMCs went unsorted, and a conclusive naive versus antigen-experienced comparison was therefore prevented. A strong correlation was found between TCR beta diversity and the percentage of naive T cells.

Details on this clonotype: Its target is not known.

A J-beta primer mix and a sample-barcoded 5' primer were used in a second PCR of roughly 6 to 12 cycles. A template-switch adaptor that had 12 random nucleotides put a tag on each cDNA molecule. Paired-end reads containing CDR3 totaled no fewer than 2.5 million for each sample. TCRdb passed the 5' RACE reads through MiXCR, listing each CDR3 protein once. The repertoire holds 1.5 million to 2 million distinct CDR3 sequences, with about 28% as singletons. The source material was blood. This clonotype was sampled from a young woman in good health.

The CDR3 region is CASTPWRTNTGELFF. CDR3 sequence (DNA): TGTGCCAGCACCCCCTGGCGAACGAACACCGGGGAGCTGTTTTTT. The genes are TRBV7-9 and TRBJ2-2, with D unresolved. Germline V gene data show CDR1 as SEHNR and CDR2 as FQNEAQ (reference sequence). The CDR3 consists of 15 residues. V lost 7 bases and J lost 0, with 12 bases in between.